Listed here are 11 T cell receptor beta chains from one sample, sequenced in a study of shared clonotypes between healthy human individuals. Only in-frame clones appear in the TCRdb table, and some are missing; sequencing was by immunoSEQ multiplex PCR. This table has about 2.4 million clones, roughly nine tenths appearing once. Sequenced input: naive CD4+ T cells sorted from blood. This sample's subset: CD45RA+ positively selected. Receptors originate from a young man in good health.

About this clone: Other nucleotide sequences in the sample specify the same CDR3. The gene calls are TRBV10-3 and TRBJ2-2; D gene unclear. This CDR3 is 16 amino acids long. V shed 0 bases and J shed 0 bases, with 8 bases lying between them. Per germline, CDR1 ENHRY and CDR2 SYGVKD. Written as DNA, the CDR3 is TGTGCCATCAGTGAGTCCGGCGGATCGAACACCGGGGAGCTGTTTTTT. Translating it yields CAISESGGSNTGELFF.

V and J are TRBV7-2 and TRBJ2-7; the D call may be TRBD1 or TRBD2 (7 bases each). Per the germline V gene, CDR1 is SGHTA and CDR2 is FQGNSA. The CDR3 runs 15 residues. Trimming pared 5 bases from V and 0 bases from J, leaving 14 bases between. The CDR3 coding sequence is TGTGCCAGCAGCCGACAGGGAGGGCTCTCCTACGAGCAGTACTTC. Protein sequence: CASSRQGGLSYEQYF.

The chain links TRBV28 to TRBJ2-3, with 7 bases identical to TRBD1. With 4 bases clipped from V and 2 bases from J, the junction kept 3 bases outside the gene matches. CDR1 and CDR2 (germline): MDHEN, SYDVKM. The CDR3 has 14 residues. The CDR3 reads CASSWDSSTDTQYF. In DNA form, the CDR3 reads TGTGCCAGCAGTTGGGACAGTTCCACAGATACGCAGTATTTT.

V is TRBV5-1 and J is TRBJ2-5; no definite D call. Deletions cut 0 bases from V and 1 base from J, with 7 bases between. This CDR3 has 14 residues. Germline loops: CDR1 SGHRS, CDR2 YFSETQ. The CDR3 DNA sequence: TGCGCCAGCAGCTTGGGTCACTCCCAAGAGACCCAGTACTTC. This gives the protein CASSLGHSQETQYF.

This chain joins TRBV19 and TRBJ2-7; 7 bases map to TRBD1. The CDR3 sequence is 15 residues long. Germline CDR1 reads LNHDA; CDR2 reads SQIVND (reference sequence). Unmatched junction bases numbered 8, after V lost 4 bases and J lost 2 bases. Here the CDR3 reads CASSTTGAFPYEQYF. The CDR3 DNA sequence: TGTGCCAGTAGTACTACAGGGGCTTTTCCCTACGAGCAGTACTTC.

For this clone: At the DNA level, this CDR3 is encoded by other sequences in the same sample as well. The genes are TRBV12-5 and TRBJ2-1, with no clear D. V gave up 1 base and J gave up 0 bases, with 7 bases separating them. Germline CDR1 and CDR2: LGHNT and FRNRAP. The CDR3 sequence is 15 residues long. The CDR3 region is CASGLGQSSYNEQFF. The CDR3, as DNA: TGTGCTAGTGGTTTGGGGCAGAGCTCCTACAATGAGCAGTTCTTC. Based on the CDR3 plus reference TRBV12-5 and TRBJ2-1, the full variable domain is DARVTQTPRHKVTEMGQEVTMRCQPILGHNTVFWYRQTMMQGLELLAYFRNRAPLDDSGMPKDRFSAEMPDATLATLKIQPSEPRDSAVYFCASGLGQSSYNEQFFGPGTRLTVL.

The chain is built from TRBV2 and TRBJ2-7; 8 nucleotides align to TRBD1. From germline, CDR1 is SNHLY and CDR2 FYNNEI. V lost 5 bases and J lost 2; bases outside the gene matches: 8. CDR3 length equals 15 residues. CDR3 residues: CASSLDREPPYEQYF. The CDR3 DNA sequence: TGTGCCAGCAGTCTGGACAGGGAGCCCCCCTACGAGCAGTACTTC. The variable domain in full, completed from reference TRBV2 and TRBJ2-7, reads EPEVTQTPSHQVTQMGQEVILRCVPISNHLYFYWYRQILGQKVEFLVSFYNNEISEKSEIFDDQFSVERPDGSNFTLKIRSTKLEDSAMYFCASSLDREPPYEQYFGPGTRLTVT.

The chain uses TRBV6-5 and TRBJ1-5, with 8 bases aligning to TRBD1. The trim removed 0 bases at V and 1 base at J, leaving 2 bases unmatched. This CDR3 is built from 16 residues. The germline V gene has CDR1 MNHEY and CDR2 SVGAGI. CDR3 residues: CASSYSWTGSNQPQHF. The CDR3 DNA is TGTGCCAGCAGTTACTCTTGGACAGGGAGCAATCAGCCCCAGCATTTT.

J is TRBJ1-2 and V is TRBV27, with unresolved D. The CDR3 totals 14 residues. Trimming removed 5 bases from V and 5 bases from J, with 15 bases in between. Germline V CDR1 and CDR2: MNHEY, SMNVEV (reference sequence). The CDR3 DNA reads TGTGCCAGCAGTCCGGCGAGAGCGGGTTATGGCTACACCTTC. Its translation is CASSPARAGYGYTF.

This chain links TRBV4-1 with TRBJ1-6; no definite D call. V was cut by 3 bases and J by 0 bases, with 9 bases left in between. The CDR3 covers 16 residues. Germline assignment: CDR1 MGHRA and CDR2 YSYEKL. CDR3 residues: CASSQNQLSYNSPLHF. CDR3 sequence (DNA): TGCGCCAGCAGCCAGAATCAACTCTCCTATAATTCACCCCTCCACTTT.

CDR3 residues: CASSQGQKETQYF. CDR3 in DNA: TGCGCCAGCAGCCAGGGACAGAAAGAGACCCAGTACTTC. The chain is built from TRBV5-1 and TRBJ2-5; 7 positions match TRBD1. The germline V gene encodes CDR1 SGHRS and CDR2 YFSETQ. This CDR3 is built from 13 residues. Trimming at V came to 4 bases and at J to 3 bases, leaving 3 bases not matched to a gene.